This TCR beta chain was obtained from a study of T cells in localized non-small cell lung cancer. CDR1 is ENHRY and CDR2 is SYGVKD in the germline V gene. Between the trimmed V and J ends, which lost 6 bases and 0 bases, there was a span of 6 bases. The CDR3 consists of 13 residues. Profiled with immunoSEQ multiplex PCR; TCRdb holds only in-frame clones, not every one. The data show roughly 25,000 clones, more than 85% seen once. Study findings and constraints: The study detected a median around 50 of the top 100 tumor clones in adjacent lung. There was higher T cell clonality in uninvolved adjacent lung than in tumor, and it was highest there. Greater T cell density in blood accompanied longer overall survival. The study sequenced only one region of the tumor. As a result, intratumor heterogeneity could not be excluded and remains possible.

A remark on this clone: The antigen remains unidentified.

This chain uses TRBV10-3 with TRBJ2-1; D might be TRBD2 (6 bases). The clonotype was recovered from a male donor older than 55 with stage I squamous cell lung carcinoma. This specimen consisted of peripheral blood, obtained before any cancer treatment. CDR3 protein: CAISGGSYNEQFF. CDR3 DNA sequence: TGTGCCATCAGCGGGGGCTCCTACAATGAGCAGTTCTTC.